One sample yielded the 24 T cell receptor beta chains listed below, sequenced in a study of T-cell memory formation after mild COVID-19. One entry per CDR3 protein, called by TCRdb with MiXCR from the 5' RACE reads. The sample shows 300,000 to 350,000 distinct CDR3 sequences, roughly 13% of them seen only once. The source material was PBMCs or a T cell subset sorted from them (not recorded which). Every receptor here comes from a man aged 18 to 35 who had mild COVID-19 (a few samples of this study predate the infection). Cell type and time point are not known.

This clonotype was seen a few times. CDR3 nucleotides: TGCGCCAGCAGCAAAGTGAACACTGAAGCTTTCTTT. Amino acids: CASSKVNTEAFF. The rearrangement links TRBV5-1 to TRBJ1-1; no clear D gene. This CDR3 contains 12 residues. Trimming removed 4 bases from V and 0 bases from J, with 4 bases in between. The germline V gene has CDR1 SGHRS and CDR2 YFSETQ.

The chain combines TRBV6-5 with TRBJ1-3; 9 bases align to TRBD1. In germline, CDR1 is MNHEY, CDR2 SVGAGI. The V gene end was trimmed by 0 bases and the J gene end by 0 bases; junction bases not matched to a gene: 9. This CDR3 is built from 19 residues. The CDR3 here is CASSYSYRGPLSSGNTIYF. CDR3 sequence (DNA): TGTGCCAGCAGTTACTCGTACAGGGGGCCATTGAGCTCTGGAAACACCATATATTTT.

The chain joins TRBV18 to TRBJ1-6; D uncertain. The germline V gene has CDR1 KGHSH and CDR2 LQKENI. The CDR3 spans 16 residues. The ends were cut back, 4 bases at V and 7 bases at J, with 17 bases in the middle. The CDR3 sequence is CASSLFGDVGNSPLHF. The DNA of the CDR3 is TGTGCCAGCTCACTTTTCGGGGATGTAGGGAATTCACCCCTCCACTTT.

V is TRBV6-5 and J is TRBJ1-6, with a tentative D call TRBD1 (6 bases). Trimming stripped 6 bases from V and 7 bases from J, with 13 bases between. The CDR3 extends over 14 amino acids. CDR1 is MNHEY and CDR2 is SVGAGI in the germline V gene. CDR3: CASSVQGGNSPLHF. For the CDR3, the DNA is TGTGCCAGCAGCGTACAGGGAGGAAATTCACCCCTCCACTTT.

This clonotype was seen a handful of times. V is TRBV7-2 and J is TRBJ1-5; D gene unclear. The CDR3 is 14 residues long. Trimming removed 5 bases at V and 1 base at J, with 9 bases between. CDR1 is SGHTA and CDR2 is FQGNSA in the germline V gene. For the CDR3, the DNA is TGTGCCAGCAGCGAGACATGGAGCAATCAGCCCCAGCATTTT. Protein product: CASSETWSNQPQHF. Together with reference TRBV7-2 and TRBJ1-5, the CDR3 gives the full variable domain: GAGVSQSPSNKVTEKGKDVELRCDPISGHTALYWYRQSLGQGLEFLIYFQGNSAPDKSGLPSDRFSAERTGGSVSTLTIQRTQQEDSAVYLCASSETWSNQPQHFGDGTRLSIL.

This clonotype was seen ten or more times. V gene TRBV5-1 combines with J gene TRBJ2-3; D remains ambiguous. Germline CDR1 SGHRS, CDR2 YFSETQ. V lost 4 bases and J lost 4, with 10 bases in between. The CDR3 runs to 13 residues. The DNA for the CDR3 is TGCGCCAGCAGCATCACCGGGCCAGATACGCAGTATTTT. It encodes CASSITGPDTQYF.

This clonotype was recorded a few times. The rearrangement links TRBV2 to TRBJ2-5; D ambiguous. In germline, CDR1 is SNHLY, CDR2 FYNNEI. The CDR3 is 13 residues long. Trimming removed 6 bases from V and 2 bases from J, with 10 bases in between. The CDR3 sequence: CASRLSGQETQYF. CDR3 in DNA: TGTGCCAGCAGGTTGTCAGGACAAGAGACCCAGTACTTC.

The chain has TRBV5-5 and TRBJ2-7, with D tentatively TRBD1 or TRBD2 (5 bases each). CDR3 length equals 13 residues. The V gene's germline CDR1 is SGHKS and CDR2 YYEKEE (reference sequence). Trimming shortened V by 3 bases and J by 3 bases, and 10 bases separated the two germline ends. The CDR3 region has the DNA TGTGCCAGCAGCTGGGACGCGCGCTACGAGCAGTACGTC. It translates to CASSWDARYEQYV.

The table lists this clonotype with many counts. The V call is TRBV4-3, the J call TRBJ2-6; the D call may be TRBD1 or TRBD2 (5 bases each). CDR1 is LGHNA and CDR2 is YSLEER in the germline V gene. The CDR3 is 16 residues long. The V end was cut by 0 bases, the J end by 1 base, with 7 bases between. The CDR3 coding sequence is TGCGCCAGCAGCCAAGAGGGGGTGTCTGGGGCCAACGTCCTGACTTTC. Protein product: CASSQEGVSGANVLTF.

This clonotype was picked up a small number of times. V and J are TRBV12-3 or TRBV12-4 and TRBJ1-1, with 8 bases fitting TRBD1. V lost 3 bases to trimming and J lost 1 base; unmatched junction nucleotides: 16. CDR3 length equals 19 residues. CDR3 DNA: TGTGCCAGCAGTTTTCGGGATGTGACGTGGACAGGGAAGAACACTGAAGCTTTCTTT. It specifies CASSFRDVTWTGKNTEAFF.

This clonotype came up many times. V is TRBV6-1 and J is TRBJ2-1, with no clear D. Germline V lookup: CDR1 MNHNS, CDR2 SASEGT. The CDR3 totals 13 residues. Trimming left V 1 base short and J 7 bases short, with 8 bases between. This CDR3 is CASSEVGLNEQFF. The DNA for the CDR3 is TGTGCCAGCAGTGAAGTGGGGTTGAATGAGCAGTTCTTC.

This clonotype turned up a few times. The chain couples TRBV6-5 to TRBJ1-1; D remains unclear. Germline V gives CDR1 MNHEY, CDR2 SVGAGI. V was cut by 6 bases and J by 4 bases, with 15 bases left in between. There are 14 residues in the CDR3. CDR3 protein: CASSSRGLRTEAFF. The CDR3 DNA follows: TGTGCCAGCAGCTCTCGAGGTCTTCGCACTGAAGCTTTCTTT.

This clonotype was seen only a few times. This chain uses TRBV7-6 with TRBJ2-7; D could derive from TRBD1 or TRBD2 (7 bases each). Germline CDR1 is SGHVS and CDR2 is FNYEAQ. V shed 7 bases and J shed 0 bases, with 13 bases lying between them. This CDR3 comprises 14 residues. This CDR3 is CASTPGGVSYEQYF. In DNA, the CDR3 is TGTGCCAGCACCCCAGGGGGGGTCTCCTACGAGCAGTACTTC.

This clonotype was recorded a few times. V gene TRBV5-5 combines with J gene TRBJ2-7, with D maybe TRBD2 (6 bases). The CDR3 covers 12 residues. Germline assignment: CDR1 SGHKS and CDR2 YYEKEE (reference sequence). Between the trimmed V and J ends, which lost 4 bases and 3 bases, there was a span of 8 bases. The CDR3 DNA reads TGTGCCAGCAGCCGGGACTTCTACGAGCAGTACGTC. Encoded protein: CASSRDFYEQYV.

This chain connects TRBV4-3 to TRBJ2-7, with D perhaps matching TRBD1 or TRBD2 (5 bases each). With 1 base removed from V and 11 bases from J, the gap between germline ends came to 6 bases. CDR1 is LGHNA and CDR2 is YSLEER in the germline V gene. The CDR3 runs to 10 residues. This chain's CDR3 is CASSQGGKYV. CDR3 DNA sequence: TGCGCCAGCAGCCAAGGGGGGAAGTACGTC.

This clonotype has just one count. CDR3 region: CASSSPSILGGPNTGELFF. CDR3 DNA sequence: TGTGCCAGCAGTTCCCCTAGTATTCTCGGGGGGCCGAACACCGGGGAGCTGTTTTTT. V gene TRBV27 combines with J gene TRBJ2-2; a possible D gene is TRBD2 (7 bases). Trimming pared 4 bases from V and 0 bases from J, leaving 21 bases between. The CDR3 consists of 19 residues. Germline-derived CDR1 and CDR2 are MNHEY and SMNVEV (reference sequence).

This clonotype was seen at least ten times. V usage is TRBV12-3 or TRBV12-4 and J usage is TRBJ2-3, with 7 bases identical to TRBD2. V gave up 8 bases and J gave up 2 bases; unmatched junction bases: 10. The CDR3 has 15 residues. CDR3 residues: CASSLGGTLTDTQYF. The CDR3 coding sequence is TGTGCCAGCTCCCTGGGAGGGACCCTCACAGATACGCAGTATTTT.

In its sample, this clonotype was seen a few times. This rearrangement joins TRBV7-9 to TRBJ1-5; perhaps TRBD1 as D (5 bases). Germline values: CDR1 SEHNR, CDR2 FQNEAQ (reference sequence). Trimming shortened V by 5 bases and J by 6 bases, and 11 bases separated the two germline ends. The CDR3 is made up of 13 amino acids. The CDR3 here is CASSGIQGQPQHF. The CDR3 nucleotides read TGTGCCAGCAGCGGGATCCAGGGTCAGCCCCAGCATTTT.

This chain connects TRBV28 to TRBJ2-2, with TRBD2 identical over 8 bases. J lost 5 bases, V lost 2 bases, and 4 bases had no gene match. CDR1 is MDHEN and CDR2 is SYDVKM in the germline V gene. This CDR3 is 15 amino acids long. This CDR3 reads CASSLVSSGTGELFF. The CDR3 DNA reads TGTGCCAGCAGTTTAGTTTCTAGCGGGACCGGGGAGCTGTTTTTT. The complete variable domain, with remaining parts taken from reference TRBV28 and TRBJ2-2, reads DVKVTQSSRYLVKRTGEKVFLECVQDMDHENMFWYRQDPGLGLRLIYFSYDVKMKEKGDIPEGYSVSREKKERFSLILESASTNQTSMYLCASSLVSSGTGELFFGEGSRLTVL.

This clonotype occurred a few times. The chain carries TRBV7-2 and TRBJ2-3; no clear D gene. CDR3 size: 14 residues. CDR1 and CDR2 from the germline V gene are SGHTA and FQGNSA. The V end was cut by 0 bases, the J end by 2 bases, with 6 bases between. The CDR3 DNA sequence: TGTGCCAGCAGCTTAGCTTCCACCACAGATACGCAGTATTTT. Protein sequence: CASSLASTTDTQYF. Full variable domain (remainder filled in from reference TRBV7-2 and TRBJ2-3): GAGVSQSPSNKVTEKGKDVELRCDPISGHTALYWYRQSLGQGLEFLIYFQGNSAPDKSGLPSDRFSAERTGGSVSTLTIQRTQQEDSAVYLCASSLASTTDTQYFGPGTRLTVL.

The chain recombines TRBV4-1 with TRBJ1-5; tentative D call: TRBD1 (5 bases). This CDR3 spans 17 amino acids. Per the germline V gene, CDR1 is MGHRA and CDR2 is YSYEKL. V was shortened by 3 bases and J by 1 base, with 16 bases between the two germline ends. CDR3 residues: CASSQTLGGISNQPQHF. Here the CDR3 DNA reads TGCGCCAGCAGCCAGACCCTCGGGGGTATAAGCAATCAGCCCCAGCATTTT.

This clonotype has a single count. The chain is built from TRBV2 and TRBJ2-5, with TRBD1 identical over 8 bases. The CDR3 is made up of 14 amino acids. The germline V gene has CDR1 SNHLY and CDR2 FYNNEI. The J segment lost 5 bases and the V segment lost 6 bases, leaving 8 bases of the junction unmatched. CDR3 region: CASRIGQGVETQYF. The CDR3 nucleotides are TGTGCCAGCAGGATAGGACAGGGTGTTGAGACCCAGTACTTC.

The chain recombines TRBV4-1 with TRBJ2-7; D is perhaps TRBD1 or TRBD2 (5 bases each). Per germline, CDR1 MGHRA and CDR2 YSYEKL. This CDR3 spans 15 amino acids. V dropped 1 base and J dropped 2 bases, with 12 bases sitting between them. The CDR3 loop reads CASSQGSGATYEQYF. CDR3 sequence (DNA): TGCGCCAGCAGCCAAGGCTCCGGGGCCACCTACGAGCAGTACTTC.

This clonotype came up a few times. The chain joins TRBV7-2 to TRBJ1-5; D is undetermined. The CDR3 is 13 residues long. The V gene lost 4 bases and the J gene lost 10 bases, with 14 bases spanning the gap. Germline V gene data show CDR1 as SGHTA and CDR2 as FQGNSA. The CDR3: CASSSAGSSPQHF. DNA for the CDR3: TGTGCCAGCAGCTCCGCGGGGAGTTCCCCCCAGCATTTT.